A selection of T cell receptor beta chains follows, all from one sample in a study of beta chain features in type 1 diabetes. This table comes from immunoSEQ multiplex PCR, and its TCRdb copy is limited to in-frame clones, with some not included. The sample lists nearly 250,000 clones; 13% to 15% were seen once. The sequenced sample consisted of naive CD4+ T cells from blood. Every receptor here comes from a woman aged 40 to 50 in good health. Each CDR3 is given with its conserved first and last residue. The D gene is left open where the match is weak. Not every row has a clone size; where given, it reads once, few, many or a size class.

cdr3_nt: TGTGCCAGCAGTTTAGTGACAGGGATGGTCGAGCAGTACTTC; cdr3_aa: CASSLVTGMVEQYF; v_call: TRBV27; d_call: TRBD1; j_call: TRBJ2-7; clone_size: NA
cdr3_nt: TGTGCCAGCGCCCAGACAGGGATGGGAAAAGAGACCCAGTACTTC; cdr3_aa: CASAQTGMGKETQYF; v_call: TRBV9; d_call: TRBD1; j_call: TRBJ2-5; clone_size: NA
cdr3_nt: TGCGCCAGCAGCCAAGCCCCGGGATGGGAGGTGAACACCGGGGAGCTGTTTTTT; cdr3_aa: CASSQAPGWEVNTGELFF; v_call: TRBV4-1; d_call: NA; j_call: TRBJ2-2; clone_size: NA
cdr3_nt: TGTGCCAGCTCATCACCCCCTAGTCTTTACAATGAGCAGTTCTTC; cdr3_aa: CASSSPPSLYNEQFF; v_call: TRBV18; d_call: NA; j_call: TRBJ2-1; clone_size: NA
cdr3_nt: TGTGCCAGTAGTAAATCCGGGACAGGGGGTTACAATGAGCAGTTCTTC; cdr3_aa: CASSKSGTGGYNEQFF; v_call: TRBV19; d_call: TRBD1; j_call: TRBJ2-1; clone_size: few
cdr3_nt: TGCGCCAGCAGCCAAGATGGGGGCCAGGTGGGGGATGAGTCACCCCTCCACTTT; cdr3_aa: CASSQDGGQVGDESPLHF; v_call: TRBV4-1; d_call: NA; j_call: TRBJ1-6; clone_size: NA
cdr3_nt: TGTGCCAGCAGTGAGATCCTCCGCGGGCGCGGGGCAGATACGCAGTATTTT; cdr3_aa: CASSEILRGRGADTQYF; v_call: TRBV25-1; d_call: NA; j_call: TRBJ2-3; clone_size: NA
cdr3_nt: TGCGCCAGCAGTGAGCGGGGGGCCCCCTACAATGAGCAGTTCTTC; cdr3_aa: CASSERGAPYNEQFF; v_call: TRBV10-1; d_call: NA; j_call: TRBJ2-1; clone_size: few
cdr3_nt: TGCGCCAGCAGTCCTAAAACGGGACTAGCGAGAGGGCAAGAGACCCAGTACTTC; cdr3_aa: CASSPKTGLARGQETQYF; v_call: TRBV23-1; d_call: TRBD2; j_call: TRBJ2-5; clone_size: many
cdr3_nt: TGTGCCAGTAATGAGTGGGGCCTTGGTATGAATTCACCCCTCCACTTT; cdr3_aa: CASNEWGLGMNSPLHF; v_call: TRBV19; d_call: NA; j_call: TRBJ1-6; clone_size: NA
cdr3_nt: TGTGCCAGTAGTAGCGGGGGGCGCTCCTACAATGAGCAGTTCTTC; cdr3_aa: CASSSGGRSYNEQFF; v_call: TRBV19; d_call: TRBD2; j_call: TRBJ2-1; clone_size: NA
cdr3_nt: TGTGCCAGCAGTTACTCACAGGTTCTCGGTGATGGCTACACCTTC; cdr3_aa: CASSYSQVLGDGYTF; v_call: TRBV6-6; d_call: NA; j_call: TRBJ1-2; clone_size: few
cdr3_nt: TGTGCCAGCAACCGCGGGGGACAGGGGGGAAATGAGCAGTTCTTC; cdr3_aa: CASNRGGQGGNEQFF; v_call: TRBV5-4; d_call: TRBD1; j_call: TRBJ2-1; clone_size: few
cdr3_nt: TGCACCAGCAGCCATGAACGGACTAGCGGGGGGCCGTACCAAGAGACCCAGTACTTC; cdr3_aa: CTSSHERTSGGPYQETQYF; v_call: TRBV1; d_call: NA; j_call: TRBJ2-5; clone_size: NA
cdr3_nt: TGTGCCAGCAGTTTAAGGGGACTAGGAATGAACACTGAAGCTTTCTTT; cdr3_aa: CASSLRGLGMNTEAFF; v_call: TRBV5-4; d_call: NA; j_call: TRBJ1-1; clone_size: few
cdr3_nt: TGTGCCAGCAGCCCCCTCGGACTAGCCAGCGGCGAGCAGTACTTC; cdr3_aa: CASSPLGLASGEQYF; v_call: TRBV11-2; d_call: TRBD2; j_call: TRBJ2-7; clone_size: NA
cdr3_nt: TGTGCCAGTAGTGACAGGCCTCAAGCCGTTAGGCAGTACTTC; cdr3_aa: CASSDRPQAVRQYF; v_call: TRBV19; d_call: NA; j_call: TRBJ2-7; clone_size: NA